Below, one T cell receptor beta chain is given with its context. Assay used: immunoSEQ multiplex PCR; TCRdb lists only in-frame clones, some missing. The data hold approximately 190,000 clones, with about four fifths observed a single time. The sample originates from a study of blood T cell repertoires in COVID-19. This TCR derives from a man aged 55 to 69 with acute or convalescent COVID-19. Sequencing was performed on peripheral blood.

The CDR3 coding sequence is TGTGCCAGCACGTCTAATTACAATGAGCAGTTCTTC. This encodes CASTSNYNEQFF. The chain joins TRBV2 to TRBJ2-1; D ambiguous. Trimming stripped 7 bases from V and 4 bases from J, with 8 bases between. The V gene's germline CDR1 is SNHLY and CDR2 FYNNEI. This CDR3 has 12 amino acids.